The next 20 T cell receptor beta chains were all read from a single sample in a study of CD8 T cells in Susac syndrome (dated by TCRdb to 2018 to 2020). Libraries were constructed by the immunoSEQ multiplex PCR assay. RNA was extracted using the RNeasy kit, and about 0.5 to 1 microgram was reverse transcribed with random hexamers. TCRdb reanalyzed the raw reads on its own, using fastp at Q25 for trimming and MiXCR for clone calling, and kept in-frame beta chains. Entries that share a CDR3 protein sequence are merged under the most common genes and DNA. Here the sample has approximately 200,000 distinct CDR3 sequences; approximately 96% occur a single time. The top ten clonotypes cover approximately 0.1% of the sample. Sample: CD4+ T cells from PBMCs. These receptor sequences come from a human donor with multiple sclerosis.

The chain joins TRBV20-1 to TRBJ1-1, with 10 bases aligning to TRBD1. J was trimmed by 5 bases and V by 0 bases; bases with no gene match: 6. Germline lookup yields CDR1 DFQATT and CDR2 SNEGSKA (reference sequence). The CDR3 consists of 15 residues. This chain's CDR3 is CSARDRGTGETEAFF. The CDR3 DNA reads as TGCAGTGCTAGAGATCGGGGGACAGGGGAAACTGAAGCTTTCTTT.

This clonotype was detected once. This sequence joins TRBV29-1 and TRBJ1-1; D possibly corresponds to TRBD1 (6 bases). Germline CDR1 and CDR2: SQVTM and ANQGSEA. The CDR3 loop spans 11 amino acids. The V end lost 7 bases, the J end lost 10 bases, and 16 bases lay between the germline ends. The CDR3 coding sequence is TGCAGCGCCGAGACAGGAGGGAGAGCTTTCTTT. It specifies CSAETGGRAFF.

This clonotype was counted a single time. The chain joins TRBV30 to TRBJ1-1, with a tentative D call TRBD1 (6 bases). Per the germline V gene, CDR1 is GTSNPN and CDR2 is SVGIG (reference sequence). Trimming pared 1 base from V and 1 base from J, leaving 7 bases between. There are 13 residues in the CDR3. CDR3 nucleotide sequence: TGTGCCTGGAGTGAACAGGGGAACACTGAAGCTTTCTTT. The encoded protein is CAWSEQGNTEAFF. The full variable domain, rest sourced from reference TRBV30 and TRBJ1-1, is SQTIHQWPATLVQPVGSPLSLECTVEGTSNPNLYWYRQAAGRGLQLLFYSVGIGQISSEVPQNLSASRPQDRQFILSSKKLLLSDSGFYLCAWSEQGNTEAFFGQGTRLTVV.

The chain carries TRBV11-2 and TRBJ2-3, with D possibly being TRBD1 (7 bases). Germline CDR1 reads SGHAT; CDR2 reads FQNNGV. V was shortened by 5 bases and J by 4 bases, with 13 bases between the two germline ends. The CDR3 contains 14 residues. The CDR3 sequence is CASSLRGVPDTQYF. CDR3 in DNA: TGTGCCAGCAGCCTCAGGGGGGTGCCAGATACGCAGTATTTT.

The J gene is TRBJ2-1, the V gene TRBV29-1; D tentatively reads TRBD1 or TRBD2 (5 bases each). The CDR3 has 14 amino acids. Trimming left V 4 bases short and J 4 bases short, with 14 bases between. Germline V gene data show CDR1 as SQVTM and CDR2 as ANQGSEA. CDR3 sequence reads: CSVVPYWGYNEQFF. CDR3 DNA sequence: TGCAGCGTTGTTCCGTACTGGGGGTACAATGAGCAGTTCTTC.

V is TRBV30 and J is TRBJ1-2, with TRBD1 as a possible D gene (6 bases). Germline assignment: CDR1 GTSNPN and CDR2 SVGIG (reference sequence). This CDR3 has 13 residues. V was clipped by 7 bases and J by 5 bases, with 17 bases between them. In DNA, the CDR3 is TGTGCCTCTCAGGCAGGGGACGTGTATGGCTACACCTTC. Its translation: CASQAGDVYGYTF.

The V and J genes are TRBV18 and TRBJ2-1; possibly TRBD2 for D (6 bases). The CDR3 spans 16 residues. CDR1 is KGHSH and CDR2 is LQKENI in the germline V gene. Trimming stripped 3 bases from V and 3 bases from J, with 15 bases between. CDR3 amino acids: CASSPLPRGGYNEQFF. CDR3 DNA: TGTGCCAGCTCACCCCTTCCGCGGGGTGGCTACAATGAGCAGTTCTTC.

This rearrangement joins TRBV20-1 to TRBJ2-7; 13 bases fit TRBD2. V gave up 1 base and J gave up 0 bases; unmatched junction bases: 9. Germline V lookup: CDR1 DFQATT, CDR2 SNEGSKA (reference sequence). The CDR3 is 18 amino acids. The CDR3 region is CSARAPPTSGGHSYEQYF. In DNA, the CDR3 is TGCAGTGCTAGAGCCCCCCCGACTAGCGGGGGGCACTCCTACGAGCAGTACTTC.

This chain uses TRBV20-1 with TRBJ1-2; D call uncertain. Trimming removed 0 bases at V and 7 bases at J, with 18 bases between. The CDR3 is made up of 15 amino acids. CDR1 is DFQATT, CDR2 SNEGSKA, per germline (reference sequence). The CDR3 bases are TGCAGTGCTAGAGATCCGACCCTATCGTTGGGTGGCTACACCTTC. This sequence encodes CSARDPTLSLGGYTF.

The chain combines TRBV29-1 with TRBJ2-3; D not resolved. This CDR3 has 10 amino acids. Trimming removed 4 bases from V and 4 bases from J, with 3 bases in between. Germline CDR1 is SQVTM and CDR2 is ANQGSEA. DNA for the CDR3: TGCAGCGTTGGACCAGATACGCAGTATTTT. Amino acids: CSVGPDTQYF.

The chain carries TRBV9 and TRBJ2-3; 8 bases match TRBD1. CDR1 and CDR2 from the germline V gene are SGDLS and YYNGEE. The V and J ends lost 0 bases and 5 bases, in that order; junction bases with no gene match: 5. This CDR3 is 15 amino acids long. The CDR3 nucleotides read TGTGCCAGCAGCGTAGCTTGGACAGGGTTAGATACGCAGTATTTT. Translated, it gives CASSVAWTGLDTQYF.

The V call is TRBV20-1, the J call TRBJ1-5; TRBD1 matches at 7 bases. The trim removed 6 bases at V and 2 bases at J, leaving 4 bases unmatched. Germline CDR1 and CDR2: DFQATT and SNEGSKA (reference sequence). The CDR3 is 13 residues long. CDR3 bases: TGCAGTGCACAGGGGTTAGGCAATCAGCCCCAGCATTTT. Translation: CSAQGLGNQPQHF.

This chain connects TRBV23-1 to TRBJ2-7; D is uncertain. TRBV23-1 is sorted into the ORF group, with uncertain function. The CDR3 length is 12 residues. Deletions cut 0 bases from V and 6 bases from J, with 6 bases between. CDR3 sequence: CASSQSKCEQYF. CDR3 nucleotides: TGCGCCAGCAGTCAATCAAAGTGCGAGCAGTACTTC.

The CDR3 loop is CASSLRENIYGYTF. The CDR3 DNA reads TGTGCCAGCAGCTTAAGGGAAAACATCTACGGCTACACCTTC. The rearrangement links TRBV7-2 to TRBJ1-2; D unclear. The CDR3 is 14 residues long. The V gene lost 2 bases and the J gene lost 8 bases, with 15 bases spanning the gap. Germline CDR1 reads SGHTA; CDR2 reads FQGNSA.

V and J are TRBV4-2 and TRBJ2-3; either TRBD1 or TRBD2 may supply D (5 bases each). CDR1 is LGHNA, CDR2 YNFKEQ, per germline. Trimming stripped 0 bases from V and 4 bases from J, with 5 bases between. The CDR3 sequence is 13 residues long. CDR3 residues: CASSQEGADTQYF. In DNA, the CDR3 is TGTGCCAGCAGCCAAGAGGGGGCAGATACGCAGTATTTT.

V is TRBV18 and J is TRBJ1-6, with a weak D call TRBD1 (6 bases). With 3 bases removed from V and 5 bases from J, the gap between germline ends came to 14 bases. This CDR3 has 16 amino acids. Germline values: CDR1 KGHSH, CDR2 LQKENI. The CDR3 spells CASSPIFRQDNSPLHF. As DNA, the CDR3 is TGTGCCAGCTCACCGATTTTCAGACAGGATAATTCACCCCTCCACTTT.

The chain is built from TRBV29-1 and TRBJ2-5, with D possibly being TRBD2 (6 bases). Trimming took off 6 bases at V and 5 bases at J, with 13 bases between the two ends. CDR3 size: 12 residues. The germline gives CDR1 SQVTM, CDR2 ANQGSEA. The CDR3 DNA follows: TGCAGCGTGGCGGGAAAAAGGGAGACCCAGTACTTC. It specifies CSVAGKRETQYF.

This clonotype was found once. This chain links TRBV29-1 with TRBJ2-7; TRBD1 matches 8 bases. With 4 bases clipped from V and 1 base from J, the junction kept 12 bases outside the gene matches. There are 16 residues in the CDR3. Germline V lookup: CDR1 SQVTM, CDR2 ANQGSEA. CDR3 DNA: TGCAGCGTTGGCGAGCTAATCGGGACAGGTTCCTACGAGCAGTACTTC. The encoded protein is CSVGELIGTGSYEQYF.

CDR3 in DNA: TGTGCCGCCGGACAGCTGGGGGAGCAGTACTTC. Residues: CAAGQLGEQYF. The rearrangement uses TRBV24-1 and TRBJ2-7, with D possibly matching TRBD1 (6 bases). From germline, CDR1 is KGHDR and CDR2 SFDVKD. This CDR3 comprises 11 residues. Trimming took 12 bases from V and 7 from J, leaving 15 bases between them.

J is TRBJ1-6 and V is TRBV6-5, with TRBD1 identical over 7 bases. The CDR3 spans 14 residues. The J segment lost 10 bases and the V segment lost 5 bases, leaving 8 bases of the junction unmatched. The germline gives CDR1 MNHEY, CDR2 SVGAGI. The CDR3, as DNA: TGTGCCAGCAGTCGAACAGGGGTTGGATCACCCCTCCACTTT. Translation: CASSRTGVGSPLHF.